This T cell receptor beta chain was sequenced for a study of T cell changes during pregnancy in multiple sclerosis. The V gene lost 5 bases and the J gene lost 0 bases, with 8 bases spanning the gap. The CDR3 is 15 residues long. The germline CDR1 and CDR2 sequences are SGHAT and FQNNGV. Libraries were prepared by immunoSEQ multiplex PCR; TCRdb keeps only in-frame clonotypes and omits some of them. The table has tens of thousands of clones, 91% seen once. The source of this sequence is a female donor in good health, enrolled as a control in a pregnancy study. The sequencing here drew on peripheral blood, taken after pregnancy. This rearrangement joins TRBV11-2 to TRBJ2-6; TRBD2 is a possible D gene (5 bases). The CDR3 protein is CASSKGDSGANVLTF. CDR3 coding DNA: TGTGCCAGCAGCAAGGGAGACTCTGGGGCCAACGTCCTGACTTTC.